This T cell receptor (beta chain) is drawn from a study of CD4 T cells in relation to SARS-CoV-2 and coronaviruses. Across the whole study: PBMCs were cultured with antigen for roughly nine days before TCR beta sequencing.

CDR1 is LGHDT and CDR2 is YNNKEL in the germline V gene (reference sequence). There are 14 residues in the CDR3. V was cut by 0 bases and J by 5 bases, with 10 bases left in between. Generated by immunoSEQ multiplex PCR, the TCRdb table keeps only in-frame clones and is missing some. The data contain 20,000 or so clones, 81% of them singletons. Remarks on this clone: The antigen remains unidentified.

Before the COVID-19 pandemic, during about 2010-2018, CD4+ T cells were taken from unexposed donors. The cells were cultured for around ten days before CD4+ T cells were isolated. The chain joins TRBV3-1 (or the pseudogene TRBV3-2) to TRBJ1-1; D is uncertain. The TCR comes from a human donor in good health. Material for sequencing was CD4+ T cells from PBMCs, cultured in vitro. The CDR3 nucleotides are TGTGCCAGCAGCCAAGACGGAGGTGGGACTGAAGCTTTCTTT. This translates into CASSQDGGGTEAFF.